A single T cell receptor (beta chain) is shown here with its context. The antigen is unknown. This entry comes from a study of PD-1 blockade in classical Hodgkin lymphoma. Study-level results: Baseline TCR diversity was reportedly lower in newly diagnosed patients than healthy donors. There was a significant rise in CD4+ TCR diversity by C4D1, with no such rise for CD8+.

Relapse after autologous stem cell transplantation occurred in every patient, and brentuximab vedotin exposure varied. Profiled with immunoSEQ multiplex PCR; TCRdb holds only in-frame clones, not every one. This sample yields 25,000 to 35,000 clones, of which 55% to 75% are seen a single time; over 12% belongs to the top ten. The receptor was derived from a human donor with classical Hodgkin lymphoma. Sequencing used peripheral blood mononuclear cells (PBMCs), obtained before the second cycle of nivolumab.

In DNA form, the CDR3 reads TGTGCCTGGAGCCGAGACACGAACACTGAAGCTTTCTTT. Its protein product is CAWSRDTNTEAFF. The chain combines TRBV30 with TRBJ1-1, with D unclear. V was cut by 3 bases and J by 1 base, with 9 bases left in between. CDR1 and CDR2 from the germline V gene are GTSNPN and SVGIG (reference sequence). The CDR3 is 13 residues long.